This T cell receptor (beta chain) was sequenced in a study of T-cell memory formation after mild COVID-19. The germline V gene encodes CDR1 SGHRS and CDR2 YFSETQ. The CDR3 has 14 amino acids. Trimming shortened V by 4 bases and J by 4 bases, and 13 bases separated the two germline ends. TCRdb re-analysed the 5' RACE reads in MiXCR, keeping a single row per CDR3 protein. The data hold more than 250,000 distinct CDR3 sequences, with about a sixth observed a single time. Sequencing was performed on PBMCs or a T cell subset sorted from them (not recorded which). The receptor was derived from a man aged 18-30 years who had mild COVID-19 (a few samples of this study predate the infection). Cell type and time point are not known. The J gene is TRBJ2-3, the V gene TRBV5-1; TRBD2 might be the D (5 bases). The CDR3 coding sequence is TGCGCCAGCAGCCCGGAGGTGGGATCAGATACGCAGTATTTT. Its translation: CASSPEVGSDTQYF.